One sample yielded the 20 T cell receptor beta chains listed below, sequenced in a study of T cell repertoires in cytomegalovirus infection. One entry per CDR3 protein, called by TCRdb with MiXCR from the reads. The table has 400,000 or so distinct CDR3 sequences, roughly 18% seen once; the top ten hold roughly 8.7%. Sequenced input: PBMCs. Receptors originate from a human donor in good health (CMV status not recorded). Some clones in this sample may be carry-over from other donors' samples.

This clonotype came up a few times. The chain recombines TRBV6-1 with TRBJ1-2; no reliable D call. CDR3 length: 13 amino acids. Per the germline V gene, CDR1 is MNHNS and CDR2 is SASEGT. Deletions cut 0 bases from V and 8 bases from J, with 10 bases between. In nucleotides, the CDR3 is TGTGCCAGCAGTGAAGCACCGGGGTTGGGCTACACCTTC. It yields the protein CASSEAPGLGYTF.

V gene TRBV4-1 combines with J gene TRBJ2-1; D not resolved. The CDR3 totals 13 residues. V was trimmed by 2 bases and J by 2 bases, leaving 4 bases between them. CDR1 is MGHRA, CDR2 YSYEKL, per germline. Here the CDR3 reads CASSQHTYNEQFF. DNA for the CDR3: TGCGCCAGCAGCCAACACACCTACAATGAGCAGTTCTTC.

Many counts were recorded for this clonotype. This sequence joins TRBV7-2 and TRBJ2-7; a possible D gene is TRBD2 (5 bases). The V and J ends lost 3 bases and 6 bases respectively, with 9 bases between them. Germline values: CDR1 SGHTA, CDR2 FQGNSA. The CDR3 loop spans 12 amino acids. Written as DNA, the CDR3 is TGTGCCAGCAGCTTTGTAGCGCGCGAGCAGTACTTC. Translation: CASSFVAREQYF. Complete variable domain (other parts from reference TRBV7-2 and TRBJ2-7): GAGVSQSPSNKVTEKGKDVELRCDPISGHTALYWYRQSLGQGLEFLIYFQGNSAPDKSGLPSDRFSAERTGGSVSTLTIQRTQQEDSAVYLCASSFVAREQYFGPGTRLTVT.

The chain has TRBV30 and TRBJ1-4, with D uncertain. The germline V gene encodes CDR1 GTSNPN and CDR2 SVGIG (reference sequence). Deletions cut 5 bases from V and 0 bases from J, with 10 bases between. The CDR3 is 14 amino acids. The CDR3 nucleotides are TGTGCCTGGCCCTCGTCTGCAACTAATGAAAAACTGTTTTTT. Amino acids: CAWPSSATNEKLFF.

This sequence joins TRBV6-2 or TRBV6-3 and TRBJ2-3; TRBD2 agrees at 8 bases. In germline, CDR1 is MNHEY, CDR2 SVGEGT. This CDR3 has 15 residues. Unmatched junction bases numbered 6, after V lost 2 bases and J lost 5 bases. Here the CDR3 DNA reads TGTGCCAGCAGTTACCAAGCGGGAGAGGAAGATACGCAGTATTTT. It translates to CASSYQAGEEDTQYF.

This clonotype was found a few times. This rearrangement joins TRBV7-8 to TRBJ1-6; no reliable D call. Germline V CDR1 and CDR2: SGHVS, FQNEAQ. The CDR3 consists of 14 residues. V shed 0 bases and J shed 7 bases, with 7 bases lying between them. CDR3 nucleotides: TGTGCCAGCAGCTTAGCCAGGTTAAATTCACCCCTCCACTTT. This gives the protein CASSLARLNSPLHF.

This CDR3 is CASSTRGTGELFF. The DNA of the CDR3 is TGTGCCAGTAGTACTAGGGGGACCGGGGAGCTGTTTTTT. V usage is TRBV19 and J usage is TRBJ2-2; possibly TRBD1 for D (6 bases). The length of the CDR3 is 13 residues. Germline values: CDR1 LNHDA, CDR2 SQIVND (reference sequence). V was cut by 4 bases and J by 5 bases, with 8 bases left in between.

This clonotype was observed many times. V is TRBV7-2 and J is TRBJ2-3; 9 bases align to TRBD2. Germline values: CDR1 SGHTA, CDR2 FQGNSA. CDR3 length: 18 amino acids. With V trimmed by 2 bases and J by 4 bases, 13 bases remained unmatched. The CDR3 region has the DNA TGTGCCAGCAGCTTAAACCCTACAGCGGGGGGTTTGCCAGATACGCAGTATTTT. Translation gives CASSLNPTAGGLPDTQYF.

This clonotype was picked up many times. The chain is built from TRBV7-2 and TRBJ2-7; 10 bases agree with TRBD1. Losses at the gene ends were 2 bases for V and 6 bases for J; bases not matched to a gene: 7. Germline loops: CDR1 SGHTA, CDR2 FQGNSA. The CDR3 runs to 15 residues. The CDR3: CASSLRDRGFSEQYF. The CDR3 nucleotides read TGTGCCAGCAGCTTAAGGGACAGGGGTTTTTCCGAGCAGTACTTC.

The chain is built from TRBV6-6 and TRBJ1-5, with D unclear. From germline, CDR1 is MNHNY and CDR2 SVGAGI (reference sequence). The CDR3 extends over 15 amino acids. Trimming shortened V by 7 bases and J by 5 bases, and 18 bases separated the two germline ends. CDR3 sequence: CASNRGQAIDQPQHF. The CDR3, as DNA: TGTGCCAGCAATCGAGGGCAGGCTATTGATCAGCCCCAGCATTTT.

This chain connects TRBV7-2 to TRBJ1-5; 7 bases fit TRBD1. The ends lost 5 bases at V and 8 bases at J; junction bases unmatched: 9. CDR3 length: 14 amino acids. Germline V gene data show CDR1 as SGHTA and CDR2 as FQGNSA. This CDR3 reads CASSPGGGFEPQHF. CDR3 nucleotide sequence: TGTGCCAGCAGCCCAGGGGGTGGGTTTGAGCCCCAGCATTTT.

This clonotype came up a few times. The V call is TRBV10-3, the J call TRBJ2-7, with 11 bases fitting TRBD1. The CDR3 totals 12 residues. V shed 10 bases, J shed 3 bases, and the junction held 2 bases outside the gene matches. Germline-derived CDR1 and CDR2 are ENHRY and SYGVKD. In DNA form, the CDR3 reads TGTGCCACCGGGACAGGGGGCTACGAGCAGTACTTC. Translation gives CATGTGGYEQYF.

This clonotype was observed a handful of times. The CDR3 loop reads CSARQSSYNSPLHF. The CDR3 DNA reads as TGCAGTGCTAGACAGAGCTCCTATAATTCACCCCTCCACTTT. V is TRBV20-1 and J is TRBJ1-6; D is ambiguous. Trimming stripped 2 bases from V and 0 bases from J, with 5 bases between. The CDR3 has 14 amino acids. From germline, CDR1 is DFQATT and CDR2 SNEGSKA (reference sequence).

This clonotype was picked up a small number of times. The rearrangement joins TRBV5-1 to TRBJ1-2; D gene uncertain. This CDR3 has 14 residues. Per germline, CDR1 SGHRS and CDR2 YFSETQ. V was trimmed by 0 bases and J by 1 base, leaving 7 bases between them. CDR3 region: CASSLDSYNYGYTF. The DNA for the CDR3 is TGCGCCAGCAGCTTGGACAGTTATAACTATGGCTACACCTTC.

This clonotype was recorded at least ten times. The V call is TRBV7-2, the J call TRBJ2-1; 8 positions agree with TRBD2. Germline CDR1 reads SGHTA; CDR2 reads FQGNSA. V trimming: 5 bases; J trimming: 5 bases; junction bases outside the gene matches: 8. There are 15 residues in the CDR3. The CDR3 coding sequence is TGTGCCAGCAGCATAACCGGGACTAGGGACAATGAGCAGTTCTTC. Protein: CASSITGTRDNEQFF.

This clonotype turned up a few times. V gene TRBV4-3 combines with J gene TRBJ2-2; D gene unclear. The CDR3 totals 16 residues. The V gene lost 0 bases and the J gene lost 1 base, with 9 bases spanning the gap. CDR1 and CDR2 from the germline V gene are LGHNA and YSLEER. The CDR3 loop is CASSQELRQNTGELFF. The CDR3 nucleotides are TGCGCCAGCAGCCAAGAATTGAGGCAGAACACCGGGGAGCTGTTTTTT.

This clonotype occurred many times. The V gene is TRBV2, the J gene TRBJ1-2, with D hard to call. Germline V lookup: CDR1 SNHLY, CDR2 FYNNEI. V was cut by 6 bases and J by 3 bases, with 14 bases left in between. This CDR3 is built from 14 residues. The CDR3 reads CASRATTAYYGYTF. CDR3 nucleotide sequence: TGTGCCAGCAGAGCCACGACCGCTTACTATGGCTACACCTTC.

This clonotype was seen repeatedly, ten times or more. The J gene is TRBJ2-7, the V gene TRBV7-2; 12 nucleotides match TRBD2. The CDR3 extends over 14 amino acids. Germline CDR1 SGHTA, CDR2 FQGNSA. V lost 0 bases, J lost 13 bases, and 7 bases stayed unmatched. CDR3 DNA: TGTGCCAGCAGCTTAGCTGCTAGCGGGGGGGGCCCATACTTC. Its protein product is CASSLAASGGGPYF.

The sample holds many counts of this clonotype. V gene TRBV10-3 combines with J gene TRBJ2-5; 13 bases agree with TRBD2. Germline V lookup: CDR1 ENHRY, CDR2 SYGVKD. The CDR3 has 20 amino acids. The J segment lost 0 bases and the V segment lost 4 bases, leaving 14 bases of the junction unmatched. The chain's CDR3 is CAISGDLGLAGPHNQETQYF. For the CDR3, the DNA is TGTGCCATCAGTGGGGACTTGGGACTAGCGGGGCCCCACAACCAAGAGACCCAGTACTTC.

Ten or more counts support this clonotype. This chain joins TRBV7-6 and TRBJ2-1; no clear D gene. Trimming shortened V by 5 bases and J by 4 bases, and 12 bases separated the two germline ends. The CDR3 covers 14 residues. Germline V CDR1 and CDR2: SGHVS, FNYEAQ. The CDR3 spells CASSLRFPYNEQFF. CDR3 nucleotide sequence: TGTGCCAGCAGCCTAAGGTTCCCGTACAATGAGCAGTTCTTC.